This paragraph reports one T cell receptor (beta chain). Its antigen is not known. Assay execution took place at the deep level. Libraries were prepared by immunoSEQ multiplex PCR; TCRdb keeps only in-frame clonotypes and omits some of them. Here the sample spans some 2.1 million clones, roughly 93% being singletons. Losses at the gene ends were 2 bases for V and 2 bases for J; bases not matched to a gene: 1. Germline loops: CDR1 SSHAT, CDR2 FNYEAQ (reference sequence). The CDR3 consists of 15 residues. In the naive CD8 group, cells lacked CD45RO and were positively selected for CCR7, so terminally differentiated effector memory CD45RA+ cells were left out. These data are taken from a study of shared clonotypes between healthy human individuals. Study context: Per donor, CD8 memory used one plate, CD8 naive used two, CD4 memory used three and CD4 naive used three.

Points from the study as a whole: The diversity represented, both genetic and in exposure history, was limited by few donors. The sole specimen, blood, was sampled, and tissue repertoires likely differ.

The sequencing sample was made of naive CD8+ T cells from PBMCs. The source of this sequence is a man between 18 and 29 years old in good health. Some clones in this sample may be carry-over from other donors' samples. This chain uses TRBV7-7 with TRBJ2-1, with 9 bases matching TRBD1. This CDR3 reads CASSLYRGPYNEQFF. CDR3 in DNA: TGTGCCAGCAGCTTATACAGGGGGCCCTACAATGAGCAGTTCTTC.